The 14 T cell receptor beta chains below come from one sample, sequenced in a study of blood T cell repertoires in COVID-19. Repertoires were generated with immunoSEQ multiplex PCR, while TCRdb's copy carries only in-frame clones and drops some. The sample lists under 85,000 clones, approximately 90% occurring once. The sample comprised peripheral blood. Source of these receptors: a woman older than 75 with active or convalescent COVID-19.

This rearrangement joins TRBV5-4 to TRBJ2-5; 16 bases are shared with TRBD2. The CDR3 covers 16 residues. The V gene end was trimmed by 10 bases and the J gene end by 3 bases; junction bases not matched to a gene: 9. The germline V gene encodes CDR1 SGHNT and CDR2 YYREEE (reference sequence). CDR3 region: CAATEGLAGGKETQYF. CDR3 coding DNA: TGTGCCGCGACCGAGGGACTAGCGGGGGGGAAAGAGACCCAGTACTTC.

The V gene is TRBV5-5, the J gene TRBJ2-3; TRBD1 matches at 8 bases. The CDR3 has 16 amino acids. V trimming: 0 bases; J trimming: 2 bases; junction bases outside the gene matches: 5. CDR1 is SGHKS, CDR2 YYEKEE, per germline (reference sequence). CDR3: CASSLGDRGVTDTQYF. The CDR3, as DNA: TGTGCCAGCAGCTTGGGAGACAGGGGAGTCACAGATACGCAGTATTTT.

This rearrangement joins TRBV3-1 (or the pseudogene TRBV3-2) to TRBJ2-7; D may be TRBD2 (5 bases). Deletions cut 1 base from V and 0 bases from J, with 13 bases between. The CDR3 consists of 16 residues. The V gene's germline CDR1 is LGHDT and CDR2 YNNKEL (reference sequence). Here the CDR3 reads CASSQGSPSGSYEQYF. DNA of the CDR3: TGTGCCAGCAGCCAAGGATCACCAAGCGGCTCCTACGAGCAGTACTTC.

This clone was observed a few times. Distinct nucleotide sequences in the sample also encode this CDR3. The V and J genes are TRBV7-9 and TRBJ2-7, with D maybe TRBD2 (5 bases). V lost 5 bases and J lost 4, with 9 bases in between. Germline V lookup: CDR1 SEHNR, CDR2 FQNEAQ (reference sequence). The CDR3 sequence is 12 residues long. The DNA for the CDR3 is TGTGCCAGCAGCCTTAGCGTTTACGAGCAGTACTTC. Protein product: CASSLSVYEQYF. Combining the CDR3 with reference TRBV7-9 and TRBJ2-7 gives the whole variable domain DTGVSQNPRHKITKRGQNVTFRCDPISEHNRLYWYRQTLGQGPEFLTYFQNEAQLEKSRLLSDRFSAERPKGSFSTLEIQRTEQGDSAMYLCASSLSVYEQYFGPGTRLTVT.

The rearrangement links TRBV7-2 to TRBJ2-5, with 9 positions matching TRBD1. This CDR3 has 15 amino acids. Per the germline V gene, CDR1 is SGHTA and CDR2 is FQGNSA. V lost 1 base and J lost 3; bases outside the gene matches: 3. The CDR3 DNA reads TGTGCCAGCAGCTTAGACAGGGGGCGAGAAGAGACCCAGTACTTC. It is translated as CASSLDRGREETQYF.

The V gene is TRBV28, the J gene TRBJ1-1; D possibly corresponds to TRBD1 (6 bases). Germline V CDR1 and CDR2: MDHEN, SYDVKM. The CDR3 is made up of 13 amino acids. V was shortened by 7 bases and J by 0 bases, with 9 bases between the two germline ends. Here the CDR3 reads CASTWTVNTEAFF. The DNA of the CDR3 is TGTGCCAGCACCTGGACAGTGAACACTGAAGCTTTCTTT.

The chain uses TRBV2 and TRBJ2-6; 7 bases are a match to TRBD2. The V and J ends lost 2 bases and 1 base, in that order; junction bases with no gene match: 2. The CDR3 totals 16 residues. Per the germline V gene, CDR1 is SNHLY and CDR2 is FYNNEI. In DNA form, the CDR3 reads TGTGCCAGCAGTGAAATCGGGGGGTCTGGGGCCAACGTCCTGACTTTC. This codes for CASSEIGGSGANVLTF.

The chain is built from TRBV7-2 and TRBJ1-4, with TRBD1 matching over 7 bases. Germline V CDR1 and CDR2: SGHTA, FQGNSA. J lost 8 bases, V lost 5 bases, and 8 bases had no gene match. The CDR3 spans 14 residues. CDR3 bases: TGTGCCAGCAGCCCCGACAGGGCCCACGAAAAACTGTTTTTT. The encoded protein is CASSPDRAHEKLFF.

The chain is built from TRBV10-3 and TRBJ2-2, with D perhaps matching TRBD1 (6 bases). CDR3 size: 16 residues. Deletions cut 4 bases from V and 1 base from J, with 13 bases between. The germline V gene encodes CDR1 ENHRY and CDR2 SYGVKD. The CDR3 sequence is CAISGLGAGNTGELFF. Written as DNA, the CDR3 is TGTGCCATCAGTGGTCTGGGGGCAGGGAACACCGGGGAGCTGTTTTTT.

The V call is TRBV5-5, the J call TRBJ2-7; TRBD2 matches at 11 bases. The CDR3 is 18 amino acids. Germline loops: CDR1 SGHKS, CDR2 YYEKEE (reference sequence). With V trimmed by 2 bases and J by 6 bases, 16 bases remained unmatched. The CDR3 sequence: CASSFQMIASGGRGEQYF. The CDR3, as DNA: TGTGCCAGCAGCTTCCAGATGATCGCTAGCGGGGGGAGAGGCGAGCAGTACTTC.

The sample holds a few counts of this clone. The gene calls are TRBV5-1 and TRBJ2-3; D not resolved. The ends were cut back, 1 base at V and 0 bases at J, with 9 bases in the middle. The germline gives CDR1 SGHRS, CDR2 YFSETQ. The CDR3 totals 15 residues. CDR3 region: CASSLSGYSTDTQYF. The CDR3 nucleotides are TGCGCCAGCAGCTTGTCCGGGTACAGCACAGATACGCAGTATTTT.

This clone has just one count. CDR3 sequence (DNA): TGCGCCAGCAGCATAGCCGATTGGGAGACCCAGTACTTC. Residues: CASSIADWETQYF. The chain uses TRBV5-1 and TRBJ2-5; D unresolved. The CDR3 covers 13 residues. The V gene's germline CDR1 is SGHRS and CDR2 YFSETQ. V gave up 4 bases and J gave up 5 bases, with 12 bases separating them.

Regarding this clone: Other nucleotide sequences from this sample produce the same CDR3. The CDR3: CASSYSRGNQPQHF. The CDR3 DNA sequence: TGTGCCAGCAGTTACTCGAGAGGCAATCAGCCCCAGCATTTT. V is TRBV6-5 and J is TRBJ1-5; no reliable D call. Looked up from germline, CDR1 is MNHEY and CDR2 is SVGAGI. CDR3 length: 14 residues. V gave up 0 bases and J gave up 2 bases, with 5 bases separating them.

The CDR3 sequence is CASSLTSGSLNEQFF. In DNA form, the CDR3 reads TGTGCCAGCAGCCTTACTAGCGGGAGTCTCAATGAGCAGTTCTTC. This chain uses TRBV5-4 with TRBJ2-1; 11 bases agree with TRBD2. Germline assignment: CDR1 SGHNT and CDR2 YYREEE (reference sequence). V dropped 4 bases and J dropped 6; count of bases not matched to a gene: 6. This CDR3 spans 15 amino acids.